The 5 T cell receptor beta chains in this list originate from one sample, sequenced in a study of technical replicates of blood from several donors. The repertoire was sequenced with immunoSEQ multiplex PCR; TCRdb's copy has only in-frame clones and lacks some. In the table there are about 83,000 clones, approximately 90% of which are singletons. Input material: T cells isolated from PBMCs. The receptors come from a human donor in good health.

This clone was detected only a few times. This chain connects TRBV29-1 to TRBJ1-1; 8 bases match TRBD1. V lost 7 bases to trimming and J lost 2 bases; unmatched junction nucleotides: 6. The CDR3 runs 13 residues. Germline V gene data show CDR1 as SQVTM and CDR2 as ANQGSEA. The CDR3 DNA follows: TGCAGCGGAGGACAGGGATTTAACACTGAAGCTTTCTTT. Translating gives CSGGQGFNTEAFF.

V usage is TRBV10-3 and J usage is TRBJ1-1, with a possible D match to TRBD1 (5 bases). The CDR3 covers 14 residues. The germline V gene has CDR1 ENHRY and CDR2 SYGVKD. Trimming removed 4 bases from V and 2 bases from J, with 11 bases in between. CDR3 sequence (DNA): TGTGCCATCAGTGGCTCGGGGGGAAACACTGAAGCTTTCTTT. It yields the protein CAISGSGGNTEAFF.

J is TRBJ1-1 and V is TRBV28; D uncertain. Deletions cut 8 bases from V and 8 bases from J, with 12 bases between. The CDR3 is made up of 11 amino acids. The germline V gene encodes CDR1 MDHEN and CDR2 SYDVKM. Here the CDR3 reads CASHQFAEAFF. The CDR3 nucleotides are TGTGCCAGCCACCAATTCGCGGAAGCTTTCTTT.

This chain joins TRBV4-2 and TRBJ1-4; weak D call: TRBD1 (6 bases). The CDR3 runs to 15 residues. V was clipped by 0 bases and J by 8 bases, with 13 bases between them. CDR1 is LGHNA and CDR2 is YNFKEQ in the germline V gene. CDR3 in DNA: TGTGCCAGCAGCCAAGATACAGGGAGGGGAGAAAAACTGTTTTTT. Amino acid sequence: CASSQDTGRGEKLFF.

The CDR3, as DNA: TGCAGCGTTGCAGGACTAGCGGGCGGTCGAGAGCAGTACTTC. Translating it yields CSVAGLAGGREQYF. The chain has TRBV29-1 and TRBJ2-7, with TRBD2 identical over 11 bases. The germline V gene encodes CDR1 SQVTM and CDR2 ANQGSEA. The CDR3 consists of 14 residues. V lost 4 bases to trimming and J lost 7 bases; unmatched junction nucleotides: 9.